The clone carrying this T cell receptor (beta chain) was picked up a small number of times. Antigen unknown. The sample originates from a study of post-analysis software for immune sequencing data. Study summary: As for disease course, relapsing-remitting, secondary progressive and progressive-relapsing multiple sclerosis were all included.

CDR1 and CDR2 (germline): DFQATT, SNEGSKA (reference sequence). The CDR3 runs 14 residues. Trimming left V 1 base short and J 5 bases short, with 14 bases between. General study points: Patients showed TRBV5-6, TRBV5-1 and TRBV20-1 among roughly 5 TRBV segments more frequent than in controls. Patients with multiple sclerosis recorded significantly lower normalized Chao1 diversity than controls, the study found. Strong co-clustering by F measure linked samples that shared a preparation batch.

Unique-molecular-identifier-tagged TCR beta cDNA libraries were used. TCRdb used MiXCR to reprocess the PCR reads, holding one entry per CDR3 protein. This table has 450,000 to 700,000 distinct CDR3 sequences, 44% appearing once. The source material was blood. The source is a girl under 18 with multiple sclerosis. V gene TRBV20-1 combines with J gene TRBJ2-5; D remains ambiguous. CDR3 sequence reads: CSARADTIYETQYF. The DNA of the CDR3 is TGCAGTGCTAGAGCAGATACGATATATGAGACCCAGTACTTC.